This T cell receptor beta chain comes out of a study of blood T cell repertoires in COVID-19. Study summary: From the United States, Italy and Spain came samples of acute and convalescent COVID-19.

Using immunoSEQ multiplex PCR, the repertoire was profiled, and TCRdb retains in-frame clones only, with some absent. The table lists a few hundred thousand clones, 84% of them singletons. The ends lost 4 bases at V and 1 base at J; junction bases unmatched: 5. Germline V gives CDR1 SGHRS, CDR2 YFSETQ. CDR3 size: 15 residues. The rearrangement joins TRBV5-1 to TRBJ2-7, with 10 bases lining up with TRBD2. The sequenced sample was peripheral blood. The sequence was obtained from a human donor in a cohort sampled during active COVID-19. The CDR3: CASSLAGAKSYEQYF. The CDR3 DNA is TGCGCCAGCAGCCTAGCGGGAGCTAAGTCCTACGAGCAGTACTTC.